This T cell receptor (beta chain) is drawn from a study of blood T cell repertoires in COVID-19. Looking at the study overall: Italy, Spain and the United States were the sources of the convalescent and acute COVID-19 samples.

Under the authors' procedure: Scientists estimated how many nucleated cells there were by amplifying reference gene primers. Clones were sequenced by immunoSEQ multiplex PCR, and TCRdb holds only the in-frame ones, with some missing. V, J and clone size were drawn from that table, and D and trimming were deduced from the DNA. The sample records over 300,000 clones, roughly 89% being singletons. Germline-derived CDR1 and CDR2 are SGHTA and FQGNSA. The length of the CDR3 is 14 residues. The junction had 6 bases not matched to a gene; V was cut back by 6 bases and J by 7 bases. The TCR originated in a man aged 18-30 years with active or convalescent COVID-19. The sample comprised peripheral blood. This sequence joins TRBV7-2 and TRBJ1-3; TRBD1 matches at 10 bases. Here the CDR3 reads CASRPTGGANTIYF. Here the CDR3 DNA reads TGTGCCAGCAGACCGACAGGGGGCGCGAACACCATATATTTT.